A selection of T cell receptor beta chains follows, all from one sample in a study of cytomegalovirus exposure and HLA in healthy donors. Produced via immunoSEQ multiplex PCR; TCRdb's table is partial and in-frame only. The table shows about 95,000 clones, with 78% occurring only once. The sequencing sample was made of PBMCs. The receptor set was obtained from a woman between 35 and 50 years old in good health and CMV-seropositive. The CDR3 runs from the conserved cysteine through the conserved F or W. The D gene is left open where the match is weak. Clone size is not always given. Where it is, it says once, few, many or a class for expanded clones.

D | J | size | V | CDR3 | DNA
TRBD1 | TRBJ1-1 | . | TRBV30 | CAWRQQGFVTEAFF | TGTGCCTGGAGGCAACAGGGGTTCGTGACTGAAGCTTTCTTT
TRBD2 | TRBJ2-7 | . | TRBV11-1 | CASSLAGLAVYEQYF | TGTGCCAGCAGCTTGGCCGGACTAGCGGTTTACGAGCAGTACTTC
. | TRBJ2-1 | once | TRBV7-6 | CASSTITGVYNEQFF | TGTGCCAGCAGCACTATTACGGGAGTTTACAATGAGCAGTTCTTC
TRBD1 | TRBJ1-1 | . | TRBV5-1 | CASSPLDRHNRLNTEAFF | TGCGCCAGCAGCCCGCTGGACAGGCACAACCGCTTGAACACTGAAGCTTTCTTT
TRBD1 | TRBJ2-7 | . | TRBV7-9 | CASSHRTGAYEQYF | TGTGCCAGCAGCCACCGGACAGGAGCCTACGAGCAGTACTTC
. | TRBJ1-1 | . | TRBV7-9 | CASSTSLGGFNTEAFF | TGTGCCAGCAGCACCTCGTTGGGGGGATTCAACACTGAAGCTTTCTTT
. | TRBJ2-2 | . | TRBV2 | CASAGYYTGELFF | TGTGCCAGCGCGGGATATTACACCGGGGAGCTGTTTTTT
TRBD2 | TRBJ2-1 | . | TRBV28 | CASWGTGLPSGILWDEQFF | TGTGCCAGTTGGGGGACCGGGCTACCTAGCGGGATCCTCTGGGATGAGCAGTTCTTC
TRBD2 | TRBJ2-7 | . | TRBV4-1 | CASSQDSGGTEYEQYF | TGCGCCAGCAGCCAAGATTCGGGAGGGACCGAATACGAGCAGTACTTC
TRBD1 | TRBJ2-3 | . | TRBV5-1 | CASSLPQGALADTQYF | TGCGCCAGCAGCCTTCCTCAGGGGGCGCTGGCAGATACGCAGTATTTT
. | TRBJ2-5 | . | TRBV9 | CASSVGPSGAGSQETQYF | TGTGCCAGCAGCGTAGGCCCCTCTGGCGCGGGGAGCCAAGAGACCCAGTACTTC
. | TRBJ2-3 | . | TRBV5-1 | CASSLVLTDTQYF | TGCGCCAGCAGCTTGGTACTCACAGATACGCAGTATTTT
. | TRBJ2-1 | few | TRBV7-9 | CSSSFAGLEQFF | TGTTCCAGCAGCTTTGCAGGGCTTGAGCAGTTCTTC
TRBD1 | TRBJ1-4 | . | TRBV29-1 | CSVSGTDPEKLFF | TGCAGCGTTAGTGGGACAGACCCTGAAAAACTGTTTTTT
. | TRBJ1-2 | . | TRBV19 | CASSPQGRIGYTF | TGTGCCAGTAGCCCACAGGGTCGTATCGGCTACACCTTC
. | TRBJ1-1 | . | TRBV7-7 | CASSGTPGCAFF | TGTGCTAGCAGCGGGACACCAGGTTGTGCTTTCTTT
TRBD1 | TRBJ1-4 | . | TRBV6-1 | CASDQGAGEKLFF | TGTGCCAGCGATCAGGGGGCAGGCGAAAAACTGTTTTTT
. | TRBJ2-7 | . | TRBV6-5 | CASSPERGGYYEQYF | TGTGCCAGCAGTCCCGAAAGGGGGGGGTACTACGAGCAGTACTTC
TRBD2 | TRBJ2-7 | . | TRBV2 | CASTRGLAGLYEQYF | TGTGCCAGCACCCGAGGACTAGCGGGACTCTACGAGCAGTACTTC
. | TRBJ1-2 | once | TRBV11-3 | CASSAWEIDYGYTF | TGTGCCAGCAGCGCTTGGGAGATCGACTATGGCTACACCTTC
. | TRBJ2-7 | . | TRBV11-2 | CASSLERENEQYF | TGTGCCAGCAGCTTAGAGCGGGAAAACGAGCAGTACTTC
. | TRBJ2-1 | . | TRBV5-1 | CASTSDNYNEQFF | TGCGCCAGCACCTCGGACAATTACAATGAGCAGTTCTTC
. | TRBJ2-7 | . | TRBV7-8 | CASSFERGTYEQYF | TGTGCCAGCAGCTTTGAGAGGGGGACCTACGAGCAGTACTTC
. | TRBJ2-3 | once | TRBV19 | CASSIAGADTQYF | TGTGCCAGTAGTATAGCAGGGGCAGATACGCAGTATTTT
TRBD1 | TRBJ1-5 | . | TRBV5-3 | CARSFVKLGQGTFDNQPQHF | TGTGCCAGAAGCTTTGTCAAATTGGGACAGGGCACGTTCGACAATCAGCCCCAGCATTTT
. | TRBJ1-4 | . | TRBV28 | CASTLTLGAYREKLFF | TGTGCCAGCACCCTCACGCTAGGGGCCTATCGGGAAAAACTGTTTTTT
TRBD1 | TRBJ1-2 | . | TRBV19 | CASSYSGQGGYGYTF | TGTGCCAGTAGTTACTCTGGGCAGGGGGGCTATGGCTACACCTTC
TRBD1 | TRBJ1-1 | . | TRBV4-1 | CASSPGQGGTTEAFF | TGCGCCAGCAGCCCCGGACAGGGAGGGACAACTGAAGCTTTCTTT
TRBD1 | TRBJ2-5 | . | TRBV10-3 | CAISPGTGNPSQETQYF | TGTGCCATCAGCCCCGGGACAGGGAACCCCTCCCAAGAGACCCAGTACTTC
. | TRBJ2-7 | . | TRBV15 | CATSRRKQESYEQYF | TGTGCCACCAGCAGAAGGAAGCAGGAATCCTACGAGCAGTACTTC
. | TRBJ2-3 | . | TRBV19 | CASRNPGSGTDTQYF | TGTGCCAGTAGAAATCCGGGTTCGGGCACAGATACGCAGTATTTT
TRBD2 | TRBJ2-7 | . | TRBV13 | CASSLGAGGNEQYF | TGTGCCAGCAGCTTAGGAGCGGGAGGTAACGAGCAGTACTTC
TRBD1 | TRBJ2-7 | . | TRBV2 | CASSEQGQAYEQYF | TGTGCCAGCAGTGAGCAGGGACAGGCCTACGAGCAGTACTTC
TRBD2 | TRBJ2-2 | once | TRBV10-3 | CAIRTGTSGKNTGELFF | TGTGCCATCAGGACCGGGACTAGCGGGAAGAACACCGGGGAGCTGTTTTTT
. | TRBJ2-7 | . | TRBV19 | CASSIGQEATFSYEQYF | TGTGCCAGTAGTATTGGGCAGGAGGCAACATTTAGCTACGAGCAGTACTTC
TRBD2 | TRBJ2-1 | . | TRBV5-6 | CASSLGLAGYNEQFF | TGTGCCAGCAGCCTTGGACTAGCGGGATACAATGAGCAGTTCTTC
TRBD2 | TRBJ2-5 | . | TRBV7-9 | CSSSPWTSRVPKETQYF | TGTTCCAGCAGCCCCTGGACTAGCAGGGTTCCGAAAGAGACCCAGTACTTC
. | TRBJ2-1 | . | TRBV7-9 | CASSPGFDSLSYNEQFF | TGTGCCAGCAGCCCCGGTTTCGACAGTTTGTCCTACAATGAGCAGTTCTTC
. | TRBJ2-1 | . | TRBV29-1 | CSVDPGQIDSNEQFF | TGCAGCGTCGACCCCGGACAGATAGACAGTAATGAGCAGTTCTTC
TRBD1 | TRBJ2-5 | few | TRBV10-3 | CAIRPGQGAGEQETQYF | TGTGCCATCAGGCCGGGACAGGGGGCTGGTGAACAAGAGACCCAGTACTTC
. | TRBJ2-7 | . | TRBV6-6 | CASSPQGSYEQYF | TGTGCCAGCAGCCCCCAGGGCTCCTACGAGCAGTACTTC